This TCR beta chain emerged from a study of blood T cell repertoires in COVID-19. Study details: T cells, B-cell-depleted T cells, or PBMCs supplied cDNA or gDNA.

Data came from immunoSEQ multiplex PCR; TCRdb stores just in-frame clones and leaves some out. Of some 210,000 clones listed, just over 90% are singletons. This clone was seen once. V dropped 9 bases and J dropped 1 base, with 15 bases sitting between them. The V gene's germline CDR1 is MGHDK and CDR2 SYGVNS. The CDR3 is 15 amino acids. Material for sequencing was peripheral blood. The genes are TRBV25-1 and TRBJ2-2, with D tentatively TRBD2 (7 bases). The clonotype was recovered from a man aged 25 to 40 with acute or convalescent COVID-19. The DNA for the CDR3 is TGTGCCAGTAAAGGGGGGGCTCGGAACACCGGGGAGCTGTTTTTT. It codes for CASKGGARNTGELFF.